What follows is one TCR beta chain and its context. The antigen remains unidentified. The sample belongs to a study of T cell responses to AZD1222 COVID-19 vaccine. This CDR3 has 15 amino acids. V shed 5 bases, J shed 6 bases, and the junction held 11 bases outside the gene matches. In germline, CDR1 is KGHDR, CDR2 SFDVKD. General study points: Spike-specific TCR depth and breadth grew after two AZD1222 doses.

Clones were sequenced by immunoSEQ multiplex PCR, and TCRdb holds only the in-frame ones, with some missing. The top ten clones hold 5.2% of a sample with approximately 82,000 clones, 90% of them seen once. The chain is built from TRBV24-1 and TRBJ2-7, with 8 bases matching TRBD1. The sequenced sample was peripheral blood, obtained on day 0 of AZD1222 vaccination. The receptor was derived from an adult in good health. CDR3 in DNA: TGTGCCACCAGTGGGGCCGGACAGGGTATCGGCGAGCAGTACTTC. It specifies CATSGAGQGIGEQYF.